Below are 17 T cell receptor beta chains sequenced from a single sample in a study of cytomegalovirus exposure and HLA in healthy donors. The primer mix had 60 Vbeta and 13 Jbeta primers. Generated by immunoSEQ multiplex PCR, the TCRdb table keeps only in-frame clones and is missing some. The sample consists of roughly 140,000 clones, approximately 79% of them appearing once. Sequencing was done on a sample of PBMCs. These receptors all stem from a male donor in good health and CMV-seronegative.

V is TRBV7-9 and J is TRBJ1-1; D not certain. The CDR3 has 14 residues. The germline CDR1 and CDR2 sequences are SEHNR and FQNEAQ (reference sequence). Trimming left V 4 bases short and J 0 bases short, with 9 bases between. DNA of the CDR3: TGTGCCAGCAGCTCCCAGTCCATGAACACTGAAGCTTTCTTT. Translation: CASSSQSMNTEAFF. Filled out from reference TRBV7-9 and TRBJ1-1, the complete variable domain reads DTGVSQNPRHKITKRGQNVTFRCDPISEHNRLYWYRQTLGQGPEFLTYFQNEAQLEKSRLLSDRFSAERPKGSFSTLEIQRTEQGDSAMYLCASSSQSMNTEAFFGQGTRLTVV.

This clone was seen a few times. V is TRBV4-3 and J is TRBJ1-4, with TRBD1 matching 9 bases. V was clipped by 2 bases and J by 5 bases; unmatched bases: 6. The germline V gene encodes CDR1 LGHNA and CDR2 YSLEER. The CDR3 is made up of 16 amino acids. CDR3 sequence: CASSQKTGTGNEKLFF. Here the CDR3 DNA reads TGCGCCAGCAGCCAAAAGACCGGGACAGGGAATGAAAAACTGTTTTTT.

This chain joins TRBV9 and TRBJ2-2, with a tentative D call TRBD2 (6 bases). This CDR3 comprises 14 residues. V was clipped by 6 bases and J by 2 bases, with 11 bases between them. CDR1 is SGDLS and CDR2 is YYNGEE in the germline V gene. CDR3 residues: CASNNGGNTGELFF. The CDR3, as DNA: TGTGCCAGCAACAACGGGGGAAACACCGGGGAGCTGTTTTTT.

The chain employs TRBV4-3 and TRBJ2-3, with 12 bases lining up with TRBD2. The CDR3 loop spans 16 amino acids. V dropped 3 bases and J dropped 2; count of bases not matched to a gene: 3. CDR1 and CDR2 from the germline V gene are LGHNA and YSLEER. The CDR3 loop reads CASSHSSGRATDTQYF. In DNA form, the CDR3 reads TGCGCCAGCAGCCATTCTAGCGGGAGGGCCACAGATACGCAGTATTTT.

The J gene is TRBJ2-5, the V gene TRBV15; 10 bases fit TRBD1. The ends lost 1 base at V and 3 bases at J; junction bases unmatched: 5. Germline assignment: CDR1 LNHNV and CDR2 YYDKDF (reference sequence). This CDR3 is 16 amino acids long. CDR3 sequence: CATSRGPGTGEETQYF. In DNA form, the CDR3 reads TGTGCCACCAGCAGAGGCCCCGGGACAGGGGAAGAGACCCAGTACTTC.

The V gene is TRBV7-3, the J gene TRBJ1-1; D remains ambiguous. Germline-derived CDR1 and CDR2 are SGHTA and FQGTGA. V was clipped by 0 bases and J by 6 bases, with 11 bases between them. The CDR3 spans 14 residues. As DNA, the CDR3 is TGTGCCAGCAGCTTAACCGGGATGAGTTCTGAAGCTTTCTTT. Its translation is CASSLTGMSSEAFF.

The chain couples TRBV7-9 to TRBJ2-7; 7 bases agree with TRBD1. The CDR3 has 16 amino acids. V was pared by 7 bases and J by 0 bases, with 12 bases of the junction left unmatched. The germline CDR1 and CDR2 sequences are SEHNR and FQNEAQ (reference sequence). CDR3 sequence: CASTYWDRSLSYEQYF. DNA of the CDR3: TGTGCCAGCACCTACTGGGACAGATCCCTCTCCTACGAGCAGTACTTC.

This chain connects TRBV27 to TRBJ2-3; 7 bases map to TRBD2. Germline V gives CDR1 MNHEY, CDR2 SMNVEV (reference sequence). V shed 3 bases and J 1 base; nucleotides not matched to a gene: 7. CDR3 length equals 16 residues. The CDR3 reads CASSFRPGRGTDTQYF. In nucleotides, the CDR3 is TGTGCCAGCAGTTTCCGTCCGGGGAGGGGCACAGATACGCAGTATTTT.

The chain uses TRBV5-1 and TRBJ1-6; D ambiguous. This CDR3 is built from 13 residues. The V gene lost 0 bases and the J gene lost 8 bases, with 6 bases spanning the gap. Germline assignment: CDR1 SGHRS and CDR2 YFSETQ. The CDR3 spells CASSLDRDSPLHF. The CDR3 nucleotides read TGCGCCAGCAGCTTGGATCGGGATTCACCCCTCCACTTT.

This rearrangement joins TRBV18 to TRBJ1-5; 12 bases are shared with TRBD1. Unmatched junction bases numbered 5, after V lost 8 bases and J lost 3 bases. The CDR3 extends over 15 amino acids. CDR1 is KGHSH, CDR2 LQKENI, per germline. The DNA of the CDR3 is TGTGCCAGCGGCGGGACAGGGGGCATCAATCAGCCCCAGCATTTT. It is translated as CASGGTGGINQPQHF.

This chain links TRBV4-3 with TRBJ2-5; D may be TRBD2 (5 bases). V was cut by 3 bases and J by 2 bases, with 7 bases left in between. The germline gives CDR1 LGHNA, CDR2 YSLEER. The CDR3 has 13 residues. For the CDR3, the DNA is TGCGCCAGCAGCCATCCGGGACAAGAGACCCAGTACTTC. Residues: CASSHPGQETQYF.

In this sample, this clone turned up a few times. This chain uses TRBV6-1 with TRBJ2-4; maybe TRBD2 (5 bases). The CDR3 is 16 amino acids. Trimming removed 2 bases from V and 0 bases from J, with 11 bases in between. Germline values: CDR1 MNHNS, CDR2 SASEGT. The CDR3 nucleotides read TGTGCCAGCAGTGAAATCGGGGTTATAGCCAAAAACATTCAGTACTTC. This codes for CASSEIGVIAKNIQYF.

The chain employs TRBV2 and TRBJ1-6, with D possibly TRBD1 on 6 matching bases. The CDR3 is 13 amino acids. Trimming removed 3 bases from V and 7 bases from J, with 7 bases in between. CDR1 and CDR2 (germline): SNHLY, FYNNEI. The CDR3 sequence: CASSEDRNSPLHF. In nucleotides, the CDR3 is TGTGCCAGCAGTGAGGACAGAAATTCACCCCTCCACTTT.

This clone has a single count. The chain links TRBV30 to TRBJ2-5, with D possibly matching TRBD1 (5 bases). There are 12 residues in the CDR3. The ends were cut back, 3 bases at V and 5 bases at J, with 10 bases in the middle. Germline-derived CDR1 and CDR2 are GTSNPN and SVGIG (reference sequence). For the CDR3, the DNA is TGTGCCTGGAGCTCAGGGCACGAGACCCAGTACTTC. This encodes CAWSSGHETQYF.

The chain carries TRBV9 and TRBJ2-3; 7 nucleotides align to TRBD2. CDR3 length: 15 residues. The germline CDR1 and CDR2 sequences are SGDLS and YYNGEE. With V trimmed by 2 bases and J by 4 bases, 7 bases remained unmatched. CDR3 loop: CASSVGSGGPDTQYF. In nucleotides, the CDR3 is TGTGCCAGCAGCGTGGGGTCGGGGGGTCCAGATACGCAGTATTTT.

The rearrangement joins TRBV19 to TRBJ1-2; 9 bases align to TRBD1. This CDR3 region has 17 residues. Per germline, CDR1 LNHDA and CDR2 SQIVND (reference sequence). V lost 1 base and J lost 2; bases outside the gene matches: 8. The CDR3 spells CASSIVGTGFSNYGYTF. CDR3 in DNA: TGTGCCAGTAGTATAGTCGGGACAGGGTTCTCGAACTATGGCTACACCTTC.

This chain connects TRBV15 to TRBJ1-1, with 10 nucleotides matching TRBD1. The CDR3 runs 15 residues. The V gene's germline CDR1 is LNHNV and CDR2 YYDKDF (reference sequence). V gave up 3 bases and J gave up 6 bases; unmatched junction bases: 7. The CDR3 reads CATSRGGQGRAEAFF. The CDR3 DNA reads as TGTGCCACCAGCAGGGGGGGACAGGGGAGGGCTGAAGCTTTCTTT.